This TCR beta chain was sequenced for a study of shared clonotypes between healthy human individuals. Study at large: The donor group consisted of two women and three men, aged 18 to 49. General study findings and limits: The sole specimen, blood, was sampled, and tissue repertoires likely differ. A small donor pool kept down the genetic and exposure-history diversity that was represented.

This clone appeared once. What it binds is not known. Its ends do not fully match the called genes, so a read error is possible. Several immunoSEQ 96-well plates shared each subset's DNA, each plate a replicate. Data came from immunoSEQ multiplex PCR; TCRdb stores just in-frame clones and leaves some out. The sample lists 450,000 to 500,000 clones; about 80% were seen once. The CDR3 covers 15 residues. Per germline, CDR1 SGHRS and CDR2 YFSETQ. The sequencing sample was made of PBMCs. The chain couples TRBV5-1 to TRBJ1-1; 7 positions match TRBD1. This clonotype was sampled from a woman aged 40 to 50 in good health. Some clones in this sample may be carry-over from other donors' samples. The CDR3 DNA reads TGCGCCAGCAGTTTGGACAGGTCAATGAACACTGAAGCTTTCTTT. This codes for CASSLDRSMNTEAFF.